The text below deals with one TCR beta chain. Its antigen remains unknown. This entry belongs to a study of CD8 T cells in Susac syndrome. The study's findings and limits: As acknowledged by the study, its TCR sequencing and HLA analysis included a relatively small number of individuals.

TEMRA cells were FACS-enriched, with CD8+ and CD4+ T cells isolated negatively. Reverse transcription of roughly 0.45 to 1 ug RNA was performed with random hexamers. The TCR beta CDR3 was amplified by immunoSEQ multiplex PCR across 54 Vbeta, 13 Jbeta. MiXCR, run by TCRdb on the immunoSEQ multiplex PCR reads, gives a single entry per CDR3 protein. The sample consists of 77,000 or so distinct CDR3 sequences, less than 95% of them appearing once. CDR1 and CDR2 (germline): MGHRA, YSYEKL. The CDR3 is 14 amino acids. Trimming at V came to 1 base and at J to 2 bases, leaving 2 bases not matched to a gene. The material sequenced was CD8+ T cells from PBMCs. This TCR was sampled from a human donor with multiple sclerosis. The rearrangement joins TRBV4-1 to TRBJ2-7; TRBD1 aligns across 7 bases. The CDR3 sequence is CASSQVQGAYEQYF. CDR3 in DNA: TGCGCCAGCAGCCAAGTGCAGGGGGCCTACGAGCAGTACTTC.